Listed below are T cell receptor beta chains from one sample, sequenced in a study of CD8 T cells in ankylosing spondylitis. TCRdb called the 5' RACE reads again in MiXCR, with one record for every CDR3 protein. Counted here are under 250,000 distinct CDR3 sequences, less than 9.5% occurring once; the ten biggest clones make up approximately 4.8%. The sequenced sample was blood, either unsorted or a sorted T cell fraction (not recorded which). The source of these receptors is a female donor with ankylosing spondylitis or in good health (not recorded which). CDR3s include the opening cysteine and the closing phenylalanine or tryptophan. D genes are given only for firm matches. Clone size is given for some rows only: seen once, a few or many times, or a class if the clone is expanded.

CDR3nt: TGCAGTGCTAGAGAGGGACTAGCGGGAGGGCCGGGCTACAATGAGCAGTTCTTC
CDR3aa: CSAREGLAGGPGYNEQFF
j_gene: TRBJ2-1
d_gene: TRBD2
abundance: few
v_gene: TRBV20-1

CDR3nt: TGTGCCAGCTCACCGGGCGGTGAGGGTACAGATACGCAGTATTTT
CDR3aa: CASSPGGEGTDTQYF
j_gene: TRBJ2-3
d_gene: NA
abundance: NA
v_gene: TRBV18

CDR3nt: TGCAGTGCTAGAGATAATAAGGGCACCGGGGAGCTGTTTTTT
CDR3aa: CSARDNKGTGELFF
j_gene: TRBJ2-2
d_gene: NA
abundance: many
v_gene: TRBV20-1

CDR3nt: TGTGCCAGCAGCTCTCGGACTAGCGGGAGGGAAACCCAGGAGACCCAGTACTTC
CDR3aa: CASSSRTSGRETQETQYF
j_gene: TRBJ2-5
d_gene: TRBD2
abundance: many
v_gene: TRBV7-3

CDR3nt: TGTGCCAGCAGCTTCACAGGGGGCCCACGGAGCTCCTACAATGAGCAGTTCTTC
CDR3aa: CASSFTGGPRSSYNEQFF
j_gene: TRBJ2-1
d_gene: TRBD1
abundance: few
v_gene: TRBV11-1

CDR3nt: TGCGCCAGCAGCTTGGACTCGGACAGGGACGTAGATACGCAGTATTTT
CDR3aa: CASSLDSDRDVDTQYF
j_gene: TRBJ2-3
d_gene: TRBD1
abundance: many
v_gene: TRBV5-1

CDR3nt: TGTGCCAGCAGCTCGGACAGTAGGGTTCCCCCAATTTTT
CDR3aa: CASSSDSRVPPIF
j_gene: TRBJ2-2
d_gene: NA
abundance: NA
v_gene: TRBV7-6

CDR3nt: TGTGCCAGCAGTCCAATTCAGGGGCTCCAAGAGACCCAGTACTTC
CDR3aa: CASSPIQGLQETQYF
j_gene: TRBJ2-5
d_gene: NA
abundance: few
v_gene: TRBV27

CDR3nt: TGCAGTGCTCACAACTTGGACAGAGGAACCTATGGCTACACCTTC
CDR3aa: CSAHNLDRGTYGYTF
j_gene: TRBJ1-2
d_gene: NA
abundance: many
v_gene: TRBV20-1

CDR3nt: TGTGCCAGCAGCTTTTTCGGGTCCGGGGAGCTGTTTTTT
CDR3aa: CASSFFGSGELFF
j_gene: TRBJ2-2
d_gene: NA
abundance: once
v_gene: TRBV7-9

CDR3nt: TGCGCCAGCACCCTAAGTTTGGGGGGCCCGTACGAGCAGTACTTC
CDR3aa: CASTLSLGGPYEQYF
j_gene: TRBJ2-7
d_gene: NA
abundance: many
v_gene: TRBV4-3

CDR3nt: TGTGCCAGCAGCTCCGCTCTAGACTGGGAGACCCAGTACTTC
CDR3aa: CASSSALDWETQYF
j_gene: TRBJ2-5
d_gene: NA
abundance: many
v_gene: TRBV7-7

CDR3nt: TGTGCCAGCAGCCGCGGGCTAGCGGGAGAAAGTGAGCAGTTCTTC
CDR3aa: CASSRGLAGESEQFF
j_gene: TRBJ2-1
d_gene: TRBD2
abundance: many
v_gene: TRBV7-8

CDR3nt: TGTGCCAGCAGCTTAGCCAACCCCCTGAGCGTCGACAATGAGCAGTTCTTC
CDR3aa: CASSLANPLSVDNEQFF
j_gene: TRBJ2-1
d_gene: NA
abundance: NA
v_gene: TRBV7-6

CDR3nt: TGCGCCAGCAGCGCCCTGGGGGGGACCCACAACAATGAGCAGTTCTTC
CDR3aa: CASSALGGTHNNEQFF
j_gene: TRBJ2-1
d_gene: TRBD2
abundance: NA
v_gene: TRBV5-1

CDR3nt: TGCGCCAGCAGCTTGAAAATGGGGGCTAGCACTGAAGCTTTCTTT
CDR3aa: CASSLKMGASTEAFF
j_gene: TRBJ1-1
d_gene: NA
abundance: many
v_gene: TRBV5-1

CDR3nt: TGCGCCAGCAGCCGCGGGGGGAGGGCCGCCTGGCCAAGGTCCTACAATGAGCAGTTCTTC
CDR3aa: CASSRGGRAAWPRSYNEQFF
j_gene: TRBJ2-1
d_gene: TRBD2
abundance: many
v_gene: TRBV4-3

CDR3nt: TGTGCTAGCAGCCCAGGGGGATTAGATACGCAGTATTTT
CDR3aa: CASSPGGLDTQYF
j_gene: TRBJ2-3
d_gene: TRBD1
abundance: many
v_gene: TRBV7-7

CDR3nt: TGCGCCAGCAGCTTGGGAGGTGTGCCTGAGCAGTTCTTC
CDR3aa: CASSLGGVPEQFF
j_gene: TRBJ2-1
d_gene: NA
abundance: many
v_gene: TRBV5-1

CDR3nt: TGCAGCGCGAGGGAAGGCGCACACAATGAGCAGTTCTTC
CDR3aa: CSAREGAHNEQFF
j_gene: TRBJ2-1
d_gene: NA
abundance: many
v_gene: TRBV29-1

CDR3nt: TGCAGCGTTGGGGGGACAGCGCTCTATGGCTACACCTTC
CDR3aa: CSVGGTALYGYTF
j_gene: TRBJ1-2
d_gene: TRBD1
abundance: many
v_gene: TRBV29-1

CDR3nt: TGCGCCAGCAGCTTGGGGGCTAGCGGGAGGGCTAATGAGCAGTTCTTC
CDR3aa: CASSLGASGRANEQFF
j_gene: TRBJ2-1
d_gene: TRBD2
abundance: many
v_gene: TRBV11-3